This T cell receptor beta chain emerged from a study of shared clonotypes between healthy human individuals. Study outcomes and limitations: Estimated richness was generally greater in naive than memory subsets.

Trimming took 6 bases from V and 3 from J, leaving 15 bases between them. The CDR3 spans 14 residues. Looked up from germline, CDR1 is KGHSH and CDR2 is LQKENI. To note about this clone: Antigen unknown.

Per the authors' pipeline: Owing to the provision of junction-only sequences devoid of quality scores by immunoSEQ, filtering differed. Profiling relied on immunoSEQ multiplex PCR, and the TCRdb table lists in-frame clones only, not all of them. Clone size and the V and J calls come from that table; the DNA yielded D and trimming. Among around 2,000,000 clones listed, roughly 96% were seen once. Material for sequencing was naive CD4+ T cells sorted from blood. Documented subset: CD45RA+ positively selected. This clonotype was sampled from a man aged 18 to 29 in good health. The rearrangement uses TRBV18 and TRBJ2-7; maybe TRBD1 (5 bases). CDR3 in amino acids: CASSKQEGSYEQYF. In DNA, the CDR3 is TGTGCCAGCTCGAAACAGGAAGGAAGCTACGAGCAGTACTTC.